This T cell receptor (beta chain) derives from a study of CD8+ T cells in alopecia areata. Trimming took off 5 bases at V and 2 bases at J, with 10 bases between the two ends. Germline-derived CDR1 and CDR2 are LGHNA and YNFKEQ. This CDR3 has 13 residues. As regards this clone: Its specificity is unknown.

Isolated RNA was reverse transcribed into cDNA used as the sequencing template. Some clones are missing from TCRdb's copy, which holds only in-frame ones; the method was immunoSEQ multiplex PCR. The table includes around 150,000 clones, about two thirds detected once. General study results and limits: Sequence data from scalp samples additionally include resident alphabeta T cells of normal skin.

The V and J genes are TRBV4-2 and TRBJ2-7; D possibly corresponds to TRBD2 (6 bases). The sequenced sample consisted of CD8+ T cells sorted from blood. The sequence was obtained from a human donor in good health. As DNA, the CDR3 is TGTGCCAGCAGCAACCGGGGGACCTACGAGCAGTACTTC. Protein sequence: CASSNRGTYEQYF.